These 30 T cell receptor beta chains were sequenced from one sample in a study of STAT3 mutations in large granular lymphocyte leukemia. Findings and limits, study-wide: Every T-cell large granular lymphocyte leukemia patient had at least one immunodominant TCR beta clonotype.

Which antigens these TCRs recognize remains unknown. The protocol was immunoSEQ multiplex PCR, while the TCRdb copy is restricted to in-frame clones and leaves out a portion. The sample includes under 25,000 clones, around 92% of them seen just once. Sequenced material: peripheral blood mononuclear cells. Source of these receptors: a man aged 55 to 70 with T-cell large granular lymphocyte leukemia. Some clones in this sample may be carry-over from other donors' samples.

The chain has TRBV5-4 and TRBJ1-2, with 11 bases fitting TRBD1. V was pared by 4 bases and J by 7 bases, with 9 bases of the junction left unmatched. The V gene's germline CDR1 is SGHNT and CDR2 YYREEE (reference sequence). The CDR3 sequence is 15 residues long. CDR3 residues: CASSRDGQGAGGYTF. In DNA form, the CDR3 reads TGTGCCAGCAGCCGAGACGGACAGGGGGCGGGTGGCTACACCTTC.

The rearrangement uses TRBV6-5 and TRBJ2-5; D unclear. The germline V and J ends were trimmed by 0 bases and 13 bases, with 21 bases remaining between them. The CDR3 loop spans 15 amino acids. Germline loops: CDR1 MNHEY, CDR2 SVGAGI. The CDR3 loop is CASSYSKQLLPSLYF. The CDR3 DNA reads TGTGCCAGCAGTTACTCGAAGCAGCTTCTCCCCTCGCTGTACTTC.

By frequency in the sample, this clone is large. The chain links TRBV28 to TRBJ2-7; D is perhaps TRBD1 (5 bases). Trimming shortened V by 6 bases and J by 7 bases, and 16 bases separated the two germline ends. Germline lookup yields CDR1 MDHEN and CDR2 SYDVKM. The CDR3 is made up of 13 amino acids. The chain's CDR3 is CASSLSGAREQYF. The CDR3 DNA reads TGTGCCAGCAGCCTGAGTGGGGCACGGGAGCAGTACTTC.

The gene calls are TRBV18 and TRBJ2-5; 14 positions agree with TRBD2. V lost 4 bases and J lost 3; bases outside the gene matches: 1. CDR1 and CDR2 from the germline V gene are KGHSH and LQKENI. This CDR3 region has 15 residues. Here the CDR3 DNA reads TGTGCCAGCTCACGGGGACTAGCGGGAGAAGAGACCCAGTACTTC. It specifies CASSRGLAGEETQYF.

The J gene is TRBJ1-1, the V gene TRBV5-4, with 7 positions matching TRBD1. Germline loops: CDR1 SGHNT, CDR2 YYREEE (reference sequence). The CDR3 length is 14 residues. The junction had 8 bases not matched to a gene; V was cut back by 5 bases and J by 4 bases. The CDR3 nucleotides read TGTGCCAGCAGAGGAACAGGGGAGAGCACTGAAGCTTTCTTT. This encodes CASRGTGESTEAFF.

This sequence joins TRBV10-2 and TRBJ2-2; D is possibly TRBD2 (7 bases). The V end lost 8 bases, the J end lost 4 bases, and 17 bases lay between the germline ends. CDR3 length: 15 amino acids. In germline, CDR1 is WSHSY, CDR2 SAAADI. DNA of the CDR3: TGCGCCAGCGCCGGGGGGCTAGCCGGCACCGGGGAGCTGTTTTTT. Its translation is CASAGGLAGTGELFF.

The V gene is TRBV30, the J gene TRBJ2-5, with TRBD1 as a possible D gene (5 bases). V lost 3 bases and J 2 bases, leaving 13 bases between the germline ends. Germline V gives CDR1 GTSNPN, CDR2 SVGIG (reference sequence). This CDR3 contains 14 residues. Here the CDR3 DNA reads TGTGCCTGGAGCCCATTGGGGCGTCAAGAGACCCAGTACTTC. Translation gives CAWSPLGRQETQYF. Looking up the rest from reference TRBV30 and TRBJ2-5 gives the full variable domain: SQTIHQWPATLVQPVGSPLSLECTVEGTSNPNLYWYRQAAGRGLQLLFYSVGIGQISSEVPQNLSASRPQDRQFILSSKKLLLSDSGFYLCAWSPLGRQETQYFGPGTRLLVL.

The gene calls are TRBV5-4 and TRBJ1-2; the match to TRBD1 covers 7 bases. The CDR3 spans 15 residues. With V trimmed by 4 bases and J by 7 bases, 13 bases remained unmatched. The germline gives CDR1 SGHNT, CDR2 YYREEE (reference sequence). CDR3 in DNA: TGTGCCAGCAGCCCCCCGACAGGGCGGACCGCTGGCTACACCTTC. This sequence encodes CASSPPTGRTAGYTF. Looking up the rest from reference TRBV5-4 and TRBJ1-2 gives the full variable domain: ETGVTQSPTHLIKTRGQQVTLRCSSQSGHNTVSWYQQALGQGPQFIFQYYREEENGRGNFPPRFSGLQFPNYSSELNVNALELDDSALYLCASSPPTGRTAGYTFGSGTRLTVV.

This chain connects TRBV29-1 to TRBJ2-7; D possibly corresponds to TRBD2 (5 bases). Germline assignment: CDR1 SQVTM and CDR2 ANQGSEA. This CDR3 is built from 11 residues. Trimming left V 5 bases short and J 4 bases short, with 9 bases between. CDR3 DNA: TGCAGCGTTAGTGAGGGATACGAGCAGTACTTC. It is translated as CSVSEGYEQYF.

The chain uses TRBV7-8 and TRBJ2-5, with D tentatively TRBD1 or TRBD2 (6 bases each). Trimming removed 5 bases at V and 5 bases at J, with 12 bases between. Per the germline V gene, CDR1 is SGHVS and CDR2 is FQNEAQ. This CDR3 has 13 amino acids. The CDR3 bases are TGTGCCAGCAGCGGGGGGCTCAGGGAGACCCAGTACTTC. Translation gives CASSGGLRETQYF.

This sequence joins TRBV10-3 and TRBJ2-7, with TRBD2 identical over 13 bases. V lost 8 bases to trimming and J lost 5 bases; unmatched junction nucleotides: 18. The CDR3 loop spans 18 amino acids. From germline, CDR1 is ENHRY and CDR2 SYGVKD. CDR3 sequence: CAIGGYLLAGGPSHEQYF. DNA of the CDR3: TGTGCCATCGGGGGCTACCTACTAGCGGGAGGGCCTTCCCACGAGCAGTACTTC.

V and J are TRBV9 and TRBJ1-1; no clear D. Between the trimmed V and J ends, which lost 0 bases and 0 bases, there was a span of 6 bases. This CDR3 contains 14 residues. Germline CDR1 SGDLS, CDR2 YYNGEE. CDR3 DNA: TGTGCCAGCAGCGTAGCTGGAGTGAACACTGAAGCTTTCTTT. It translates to CASSVAGVNTEAFF.

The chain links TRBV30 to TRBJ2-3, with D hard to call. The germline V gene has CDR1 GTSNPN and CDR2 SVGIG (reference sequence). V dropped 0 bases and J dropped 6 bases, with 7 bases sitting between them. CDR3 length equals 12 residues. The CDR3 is CAWSVVVDTQYF. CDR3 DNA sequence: TGTGCCTGGAGTGTGGTCGTCGATACGCAGTATTTT.

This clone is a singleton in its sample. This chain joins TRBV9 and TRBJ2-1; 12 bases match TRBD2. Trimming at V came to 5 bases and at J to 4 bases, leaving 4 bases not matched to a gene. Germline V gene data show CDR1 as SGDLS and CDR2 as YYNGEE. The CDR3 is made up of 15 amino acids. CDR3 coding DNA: TGTGCCAGCAGTTTGCTAGCGGGAGGGTACAATGAGCAGTTCTTC. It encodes CASSLLAGGYNEQFF.

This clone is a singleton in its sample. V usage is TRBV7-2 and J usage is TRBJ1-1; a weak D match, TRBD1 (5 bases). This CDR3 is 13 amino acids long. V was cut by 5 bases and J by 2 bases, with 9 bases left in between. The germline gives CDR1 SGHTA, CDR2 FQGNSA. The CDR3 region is CASSLGHNTEAFF. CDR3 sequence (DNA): TGTGCCAGCAGCCTAGGACATAACACTGAAGCTTTCTTT.

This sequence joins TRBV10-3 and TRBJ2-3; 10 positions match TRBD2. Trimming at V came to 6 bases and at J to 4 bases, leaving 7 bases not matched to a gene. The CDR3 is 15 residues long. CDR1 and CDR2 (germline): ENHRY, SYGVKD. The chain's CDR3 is CAISLKAGGPDTQYF. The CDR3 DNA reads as TGTGCCATCAGCCTAAAAGCGGGAGGGCCAGATACGCAGTATTTT.

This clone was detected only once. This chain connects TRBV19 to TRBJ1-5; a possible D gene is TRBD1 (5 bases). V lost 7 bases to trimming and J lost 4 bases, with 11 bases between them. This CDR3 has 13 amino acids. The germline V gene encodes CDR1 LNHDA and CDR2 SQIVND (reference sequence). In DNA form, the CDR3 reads TGTGCCAGTAACAGACAGCCAAATCAGCCCCAGCATTTT. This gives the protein CASNRQPNQPQHF.

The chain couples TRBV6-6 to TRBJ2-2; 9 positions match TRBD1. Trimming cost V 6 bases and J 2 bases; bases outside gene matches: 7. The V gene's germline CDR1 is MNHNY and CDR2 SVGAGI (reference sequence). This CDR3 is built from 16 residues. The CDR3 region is CASRGGQGRNTGELFF. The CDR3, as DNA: TGTGCCAGCAGGGGCGGACAGGGGAGAAACACCGGGGAGCTGTTTTTT.

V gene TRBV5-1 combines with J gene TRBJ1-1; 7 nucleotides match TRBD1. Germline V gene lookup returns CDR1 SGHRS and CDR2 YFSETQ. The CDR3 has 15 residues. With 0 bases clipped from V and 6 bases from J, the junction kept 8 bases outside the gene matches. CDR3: CASSLVYRGVAEAFF. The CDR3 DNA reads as TGCGCCAGCAGCTTGGTTTACAGGGGTGTGGCTGAAGCTTTCTTT.

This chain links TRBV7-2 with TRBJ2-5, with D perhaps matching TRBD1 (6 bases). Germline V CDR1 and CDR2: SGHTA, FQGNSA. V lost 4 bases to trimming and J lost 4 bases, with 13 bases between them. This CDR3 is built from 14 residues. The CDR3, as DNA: TGTGCCAGCAGCTCGCGGACAGCCTCAGAGACCCAGTACTTC. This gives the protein CASSSRTASETQYF.

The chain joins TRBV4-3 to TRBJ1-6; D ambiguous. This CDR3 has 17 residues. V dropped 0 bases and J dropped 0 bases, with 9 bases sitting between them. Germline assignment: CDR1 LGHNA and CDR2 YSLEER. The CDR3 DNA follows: TGCGCCAGCAGCCAAGATCTCGGAGGCTCCTATAATTCACCCCTCCACTTT. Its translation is CASSQDLGGSYNSPLHF.

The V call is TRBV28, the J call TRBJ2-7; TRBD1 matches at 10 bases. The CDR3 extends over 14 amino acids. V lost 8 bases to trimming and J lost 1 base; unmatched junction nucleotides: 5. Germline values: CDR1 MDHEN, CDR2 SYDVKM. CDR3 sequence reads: CASGRTGGSYEQYF. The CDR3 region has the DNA TGTGCCAGCGGACGGACAGGGGGTTCCTACGAGCAGTACTTC.

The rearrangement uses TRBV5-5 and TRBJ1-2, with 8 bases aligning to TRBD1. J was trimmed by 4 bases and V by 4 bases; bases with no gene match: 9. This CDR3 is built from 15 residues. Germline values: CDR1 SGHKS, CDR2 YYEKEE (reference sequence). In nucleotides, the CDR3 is TGTGCCAGCAGCACCCCGTCAGGGGGCAGCTATGGCTACACCTTC. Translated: CASSTPSGGSYGYTF.

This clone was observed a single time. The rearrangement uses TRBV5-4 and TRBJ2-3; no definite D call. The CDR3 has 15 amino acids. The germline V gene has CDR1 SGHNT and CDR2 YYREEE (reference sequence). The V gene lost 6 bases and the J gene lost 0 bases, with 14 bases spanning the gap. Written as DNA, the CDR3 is TGTGCCAGCACCTTTAAGCAGACTAGCACAGATACGCAGTATTTT. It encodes CASTFKQTSTDTQYF.

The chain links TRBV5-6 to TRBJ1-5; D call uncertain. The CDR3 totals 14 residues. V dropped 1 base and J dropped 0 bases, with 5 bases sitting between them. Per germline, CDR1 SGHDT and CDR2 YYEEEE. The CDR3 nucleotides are TGTGCCAGCAGCTTGCGTGTTAGCAATCAGCCCCAGCATTTT. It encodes CASSLRVSNQPQHF.

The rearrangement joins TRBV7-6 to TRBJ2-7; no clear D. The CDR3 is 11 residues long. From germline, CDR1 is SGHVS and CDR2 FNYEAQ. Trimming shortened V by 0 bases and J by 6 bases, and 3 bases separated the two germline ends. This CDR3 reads CASSLAGEQYF. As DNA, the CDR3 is TGTGCCAGCAGCTTAGCTGGCGAGCAGTACTTC.

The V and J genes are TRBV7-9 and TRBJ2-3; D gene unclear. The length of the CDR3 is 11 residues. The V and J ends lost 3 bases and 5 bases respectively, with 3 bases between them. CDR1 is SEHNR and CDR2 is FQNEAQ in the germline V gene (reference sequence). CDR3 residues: CASSLVDTQYF. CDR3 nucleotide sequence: TGTGCCAGCAGCTTGGTAGATACGCAGTATTTT.

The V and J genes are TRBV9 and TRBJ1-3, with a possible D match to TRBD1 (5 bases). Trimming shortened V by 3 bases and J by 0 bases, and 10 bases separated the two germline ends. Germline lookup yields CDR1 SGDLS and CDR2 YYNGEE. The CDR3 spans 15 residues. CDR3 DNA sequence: TGTGCCAGCAGCGGATCAGGGTTCTCTGGAAACACCATATATTTT. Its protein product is CASSGSGFSGNTIYF.

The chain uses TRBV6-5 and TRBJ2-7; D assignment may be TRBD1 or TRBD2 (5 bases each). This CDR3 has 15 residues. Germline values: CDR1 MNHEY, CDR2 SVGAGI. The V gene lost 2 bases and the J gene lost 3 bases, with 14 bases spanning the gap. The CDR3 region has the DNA TGTGCCAGCAGTTACAAATCCGGGACCTTCTACGAGCAGTACTTC. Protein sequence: CASSYKSGTFYEQYF.

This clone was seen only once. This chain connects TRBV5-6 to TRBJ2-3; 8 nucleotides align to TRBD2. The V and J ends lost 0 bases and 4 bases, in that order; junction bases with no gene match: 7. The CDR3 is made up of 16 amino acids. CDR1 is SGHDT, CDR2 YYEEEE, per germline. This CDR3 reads CASSLGAGAAADTQYF. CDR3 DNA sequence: TGTGCCAGCAGCTTGGGAGCGGGAGCGGCGGCAGATACGCAGTATTTT.